These 26 T cell receptor beta chains came from one sample sequenced in a study of blood T cells in healthy people across ages. A sample-barcoded 5' primer and a J-beta primer mix were used in a second PCR of about 6 to 11 cycles. A single record per CDR3 protein comes from TCRdb applying MiXCR to the 5' RACE reads. The sample shows 580,000 or so distinct CDR3 sequences, 47% of them seen only once. The sample comprised blood. These receptors all come from a man at least 80 years old in good health.

V gene TRBV7-8 combines with J gene TRBJ2-3; TRBD1 matches at 10 bases. The J segment lost 7 bases and the V segment lost 2 bases, leaving 9 bases of the junction unmatched. This CDR3 region has 16 residues. In germline, CDR1 is SGHVS, CDR2 FQNEAQ. The CDR3 loop reads CASSLWAGQGPNTQYF. CDR3 coding DNA: TGTGCCAGCAGCTTATGGGCGGGACAGGGGCCGAATACGCAGTATTTT.

This clonotype was recorded a few times. This chain joins TRBV15 and TRBJ2-7; a weak D match, TRBD1 (5 bases). This CDR3 is 12 amino acids long. The germline gives CDR1 LNHNV, CDR2 YYDKDF (reference sequence). Trimming cost V 3 bases and J 6 bases, with 9 bases left between them. CDR3 region: CATSSRVSEQYF. CDR3 sequence (DNA): TGTGCCACCAGCAGCAGGGTTAGCGAGCAGTACTTC.

The chain links TRBV28 to TRBJ2-5; 10 bases are shared with TRBD2. The length of the CDR3 is 15 residues. V lost 3 bases and J lost 5; bases outside the gene matches: 6. The germline V gene encodes CDR1 MDHEN and CDR2 SYDVKM. The CDR3 DNA reads TGTGCCAGCAGTTTTTTAGCGGGAGGTGGCGAGACCCAGTACTTC. This encodes CASSFLAGGGETQYF.

With regard to this clonotype: The germline gene is not matched at one end of the junction; a read error may be the cause. The V gene is TRBV6-2 or TRBV6-3, the J gene TRBJ2-7; D tentatively fits TRBD1 or TRBD2 (5 bases each). Looked up from germline, CDR1 is MNHEY and CDR2 is SVGEGT. The CDR3 consists of 14 residues. Written as DNA, the CDR3 is TGTGCCAGCAGCTTGGGACGGACCTTCTACGGGCAGTACTTC. Residues: CASSLGRTFYGQYF.

In this sample, this clonotype turned up a few times. V and J are TRBV20-1 and TRBJ2-5; D gene uncertain. From germline, CDR1 is DFQATT and CDR2 SNEGSKA (reference sequence). CDR3 length: 12 residues. Trimming pared 7 bases from V and 3 bases from J, leaving 12 bases between. The CDR3 loop is CSVDRRKETQYF. CDR3 nucleotide sequence: TGCAGTGTTGATAGACGGAAAGAGACCCAGTACTTC.

This clonotype was seen more than once but under ten times. The J gene is TRBJ2-1, the V gene TRBV28, with 9 bases aligning to TRBD1. The germline gives CDR1 MDHEN, CDR2 SYDVKM. The V and J ends lost 4 bases and 5 bases, in that order; junction bases with no gene match: 9. The CDR3 loop spans 16 amino acids. This chain's CDR3 is CASSSTGTGIDNEQFF. The DNA for the CDR3 is TGTGCCAGCAGTTCGACCGGGACAGGGATTGACAATGAGCAGTTCTTC.

V usage is TRBV20-1 and J usage is TRBJ2-3; 11 nucleotides line up with TRBD2. V shed 5 bases, J shed 6 bases, and the junction held 13 bases outside the gene matches. Germline V CDR1 and CDR2: DFQATT, SNEGSKA (reference sequence). This CDR3 region has 16 residues. The CDR3 region has the DNA TGCAGTGCTCTCGAAAGACTAGCGGGACGGTCGGATACGCAGTATTTT. It is translated as CSALERLAGRSDTQYF.

The chain uses TRBV7-2 and TRBJ2-1, with D possibly matching TRBD1 (6 bases). CDR3 length: 17 amino acids. Germline V lookup: CDR1 SGHTA, CDR2 FQGNSA. V shed 1 base and J shed 7 bases, with 20 bases lying between them. CDR3 region: CASSLVQGQGYGNEQFF. The CDR3 bases are TGTGCCAGCAGCTTAGTGCAGGGGCAGGGTTACGGGAATGAGCAGTTCTTC. The variable domain in full, with the rest retrieved from reference TRBV7-2 and TRBJ2-1, is GAGVSQSPSNKVTEKGKDVELRCDPISGHTALYWYRQSLGQGLEFLIYFQGNSAPDKSGLPSDRFSAERTGGSVSTLTIQRTQQEDSAVYLCASSLVQGQGYGNEQFFGPGTRLTVL.

The genes are TRBV28 and TRBJ2-5; 7 bases are shared with TRBD1. Unmatched junction bases numbered 7, after V lost 7 bases and J lost 5 bases. This CDR3 comprises 13 residues. Per germline, CDR1 MDHEN and CDR2 SYDVKM. The CDR3 here is CASTTGVGETQYF. The CDR3 DNA is TGTGCCAGCACAACAGGGGTCGGTGAGACCCAGTACTTC.

This chain uses TRBV7-6 with TRBJ2-3; D is perhaps TRBD1 (5 bases). This CDR3 is 13 amino acids long. From germline, CDR1 is SGHVS and CDR2 FNYEAQ. Trimming pared 5 bases from V and 5 bases from J, leaving 11 bases between. CDR3 sequence reads: CASSDNRIDTQYF. CDR3 in DNA: TGTGCCAGCAGCGATAACAGGATAGATACGCAGTATTTT. The variable domain in full, with the rest retrieved from reference TRBV7-6 and TRBJ2-3, is GAGVSQSPRYKVTKRGQDVALRCDPISGHVSLYWYRQALGQGPEFLTYFNYEAQQDKSGLPNDRFSAERPEGSISTLTIQRTEQRDSAMYRCASSDNRIDTQYFGPGTRLTVL.

This clonotype was picked up many times. Sequence at one end of the junction differs from germline and may be a read error. The V call is TRBV7-9, the J call TRBJ1-2; possibly TRBD1 for D (6 bases). Germline V lookup: CDR1 SEHNR, CDR2 FQNEAQ (reference sequence). CDR3 length equals 16 residues. CDR3 sequence: CASSTFRGLEDYGHTF. Here the CDR3 DNA reads TGTGCCAGCAGCACATTCAGGGGCTTAGAGGACTATGGCCACACCTTC.

This clonotype appeared a single time. The CDR3 DNA follows: TGTGCCAGCAGTTACCCAGGACAGGCCAATGAGCAGTACTTC. Residues: CASSYPGQANEQYF. The chain carries TRBV6-6 and TRBJ2-1, with 7 nucleotides matching TRBD1. The DNA matches TRBJ2-7 better at its end, which makes the J call doubtful. The CDR3 is 14 residues long. Germline V CDR1 and CDR2: MNHNY, SVGAGI (reference sequence).

The chain uses TRBV5-1 and TRBJ2-3; the D gene is possibly TRBD1 (7 bases). The germline CDR1 and CDR2 sequences are SGHRS and YFSETQ. The CDR3 is 16 amino acids. With 4 bases removed from V and 3 bases from J, the gap between germline ends came to 18 bases. Here the CDR3 reads CASSIATGAGTDTQYF. The CDR3 DNA follows: TGCGCCAGCAGCATCGCAACAGGGGCGGGGACAGATACGCAGTATTTT. The entire variable domain, with the rest obtained from reference TRBV5-1 and TRBJ2-3, is as follows: KAGVTQTPRYLIKTRGQQVTLSCSPISGHRSVSWYQQTPGQGLQFLFEYFSETQRNKGNFPGRFSGRQFSNSRSEMNVSTLELGDSALYLCASSIATGAGTDTQYFGPGTRLTVL.

This clonotype has more than one count but fewer than ten. The chain couples TRBV20-1 to TRBJ1-4; D may be TRBD1 (5 bases). The CDR3 totals 14 residues. Germline V gene sequence: CDR1 DFQATT, CDR2 SNEGSKA (reference sequence). V lost 1 base to trimming and J lost 6 bases, with 12 bases between them. The CDR3, as DNA: TGCAGTGCTAGAGGGGGCAGGGCTGATGAAAAACTGTTTTTT. As protein: CSARGGRADEKLFF.

The CDR3 protein is CASSSFGAGTDTQYF. CDR3 DNA: TGTGCCAGCAGCTCCTTCGGGGCGGGAACAGATACGCAGTATTTT. V and J are TRBV7-3 and TRBJ2-3, with a possible D match to TRBD2 (6 bases). CDR3 size: 15 residues. The germline gives CDR1 SGHTA, CDR2 FQGTGA. Trimming removed 4 bases from V and 3 bases from J, with 14 bases in between.

V and J are TRBV29-1 and TRBJ2-7; a weak D match, TRBD1 (6 bases). CDR1 and CDR2 from the germline V gene are SQVTM and ANQGSEA. The CDR3 contains 11 residues. Trimming took off 4 bases at V and 6 bases at J, with 10 bases between the two ends. The CDR3 DNA reads TGCAGCGTTGCACAGGGTGGCGAGCAGTACTTC. Translation gives CSVAQGGEQYF.

This clonotype was observed at least ten times. This chain links TRBV4-3 with TRBJ2-1, with TRBD2 matching 7 bases. CDR1 is LGHNA and CDR2 is YSLEER in the germline V gene. The CDR3 has 14 residues. V shed 0 bases, J shed 5 bases, and the junction held 1 base outside the gene matches. DNA of the CDR3: TGCGCCAGCAGCCAAGATGCGGGGGACAATGAGCAGTTCTTC. Residues: CASSQDAGDNEQFF.

This clonotype was counted between two and nine times. The chain uses TRBV7-3 and TRBJ2-3; a weak D match, TRBD1 (5 bases). The germline V gene has CDR1 SGHTA and CDR2 FQGTGA. V was pared by 0 bases and J by 5 bases, with 9 bases between. The CDR3 sequence is 14 residues long. The CDR3 region is CASSLTGVGDTQYF. The CDR3, as DNA: TGTGCCAGCAGCTTAACAGGGGTAGGAGATACGCAGTATTTT.

The chain joins TRBV7-2 to TRBJ2-2; possibly TRBD2 for D (6 bases). The CDR3 length is 15 residues. Looked up from germline, CDR1 is SGHTA and CDR2 is FQGNSA. V was pared by 4 bases and J by 5 bases, with 14 bases between. The CDR3 bases are TGTGCCAGCAGCTCGGTACTAGCTGGGACCGGGGAGCTGTTTTTT. This gives the protein CASSSVLAGTGELFF.

The chain has TRBV5-1 and TRBJ2-3; D not certain. Trimming shortened V by 0 bases and J by 1 base, and 6 bases separated the two germline ends. CDR1 and CDR2 from the germline V gene are SGHRS and YFSETQ. The CDR3 is made up of 14 amino acids. The CDR3 region is CASSLDQGTDTQYF. CDR3 coding DNA: TGCGCCAGCAGCTTGGATCAGGGCACAGATACGCAGTATTTT.

This sequence joins TRBV3-1 and TRBJ2-1, with 10 bases lining up with TRBD1. The ends lost 4 bases at V and 11 bases at J; junction bases unmatched: 8. Germline CDR1 LGHDT, CDR2 YNNKEL (reference sequence). The CDR3 loop spans 14 amino acids. CDR3 amino acids: CASSLPPDRGKQFF. As DNA, the CDR3 is TGTGCCAGCAGCCTCCCACCGGACAGGGGGAAGCAGTTCTTC.

This sequence joins TRBV6-6 and TRBJ2-1; unclear D gene. The CDR3 runs to 15 residues. V lost 5 bases and J 2 bases, leaving 13 bases between the germline ends. CDR1 and CDR2 from the germline V gene are MNHNY and SVGAGI (reference sequence). The CDR3, as DNA: TGTGCCAGCAGTCTTCGAGAAAGCCCCTACAATGAGCAGTTCTTC. The encoded protein is CASSLRESPYNEQFF.

The genes are TRBV7-8 and TRBJ1-6; no definite D call. CDR3 size: 15 residues. The germline V and J ends were trimmed by 1 base and 3 bases, with 7 bases remaining between them. Germline CDR1 reads SGHVS; CDR2 reads FQNEAQ. Written as DNA, the CDR3 is TGTGCCAGCAGCTTAGGGGCCCTCTATAATTCACCCCTCCACTTT. Its translation is CASSLGALYNSPLHF.

The V call is TRBV29-1, the J call TRBJ1-4, with 8 bases that match TRBD1. This CDR3 is 13 amino acids long. V lost 7 bases and J lost 7; bases outside the gene matches: 8. Germline loops: CDR1 SQVTM, CDR2 ANQGSEA. The CDR3 sequence: CSGQQGVGEKLFF. DNA of the CDR3: TGCAGCGGACAACAGGGGGTCGGTGAAAAACTGTTTTTT.

This clonotype was recorded only once. The rearrangement links TRBV9 to TRBJ2-7; D is uncertain. The CDR3 is 12 amino acids. Germline lookup yields CDR1 SGDLS and CDR2 YYNGEE. V was clipped by 3 bases and J by 3 bases, with 7 bases between them. DNA of the CDR3: TGTGCCAGCAGCGGACGGATCTACGAGCAGTACTTC. Amino acids: CASSGRIYEQYF.

This clonotype was picked up many times. J is TRBJ2-7 and V is TRBV28; no firm D call. The V and J ends lost 6 bases and 7 bases respectively, with 19 bases between them. CDR1 is MDHEN, CDR2 SYDVKM, per germline. The CDR3 loop spans 14 amino acids. The CDR3 loop is CASSAPGLLWEQYF. DNA of the CDR3: TGTGCCAGCAGCGCGCCGGGTTTACTCTGGGAGCAGTACTTC.